Given below is one T cell receptor (beta chain) in context. Its antigen is currently unknown. The data stem from a study of T-cell memory formation after mild COVID-19. TCRdb independently ran MiXCR on the 5' RACE reads; one entry per CDR3 protein. The sample shows hundreds of thousands of distinct CDR3 sequences, less than 20% of them seen only once. There are 14 residues in the CDR3. Trimming cost V 5 bases and J 4 bases; bases outside gene matches: 5. In germline, CDR1 is MDHEN, CDR2 SYDVKM. Findings and limits, study-wide: CD4/CD8 balance characterized clones contracting day 15 to 85, and CD4+ skew characterized later expanders.

The V gene is TRBV28, the J gene TRBJ2-5, with TRBD1 matching over 9 bases. Sequenced material: PBMCs or a T cell subset sorted from them (not recorded which). This clonotype originated in a man between 18 and 35 years old who had mild COVID-19 (a few samples of this study predate the infection). Cell type and time point are not known. The CDR3 protein is CASSRDREIETQYF. CDR3 sequence (DNA): TGTGCCAGCAGTCGGGACAGGGAGATAGAGACCCAGTACTTC.